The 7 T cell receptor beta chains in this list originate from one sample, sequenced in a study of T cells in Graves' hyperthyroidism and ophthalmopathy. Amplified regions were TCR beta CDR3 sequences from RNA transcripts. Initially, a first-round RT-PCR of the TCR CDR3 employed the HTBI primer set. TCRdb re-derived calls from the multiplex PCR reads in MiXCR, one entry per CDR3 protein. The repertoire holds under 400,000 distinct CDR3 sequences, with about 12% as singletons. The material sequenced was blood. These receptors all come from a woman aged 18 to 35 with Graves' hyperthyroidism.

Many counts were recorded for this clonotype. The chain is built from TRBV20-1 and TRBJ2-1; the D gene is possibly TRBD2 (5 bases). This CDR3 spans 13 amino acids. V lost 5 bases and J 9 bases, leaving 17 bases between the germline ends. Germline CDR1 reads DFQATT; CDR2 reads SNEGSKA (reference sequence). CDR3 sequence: CSARGPVAAEQFF. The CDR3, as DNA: TGCAGTGCTCGAGGGCCGGTAGCCGCTGAGCAGTTCTTC.

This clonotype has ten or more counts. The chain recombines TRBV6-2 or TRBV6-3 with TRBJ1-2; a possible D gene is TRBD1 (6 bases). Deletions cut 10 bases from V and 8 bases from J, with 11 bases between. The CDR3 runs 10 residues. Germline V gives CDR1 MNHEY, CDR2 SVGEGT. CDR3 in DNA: TGTGCCACGGCCGGGGGCGGCTACACCTTC. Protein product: CATAGGGYTF.

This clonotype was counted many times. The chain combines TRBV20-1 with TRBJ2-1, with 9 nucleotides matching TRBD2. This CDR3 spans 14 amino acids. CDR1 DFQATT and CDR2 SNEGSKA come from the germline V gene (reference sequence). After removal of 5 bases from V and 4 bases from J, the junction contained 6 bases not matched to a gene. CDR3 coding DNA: TGCAGTGCTGCAACTAGCGGGCGGTACAATGAGCAGTTCTTC. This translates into CSAATSGRYNEQFF.

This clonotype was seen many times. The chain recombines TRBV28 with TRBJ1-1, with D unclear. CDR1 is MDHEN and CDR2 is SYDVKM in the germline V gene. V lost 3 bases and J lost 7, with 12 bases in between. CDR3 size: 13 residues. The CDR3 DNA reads TGTGCCAGCAGTTTTCGAGAGTATGGTGAAGCTTTCTTT. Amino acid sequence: CASSFREYGEAFF.

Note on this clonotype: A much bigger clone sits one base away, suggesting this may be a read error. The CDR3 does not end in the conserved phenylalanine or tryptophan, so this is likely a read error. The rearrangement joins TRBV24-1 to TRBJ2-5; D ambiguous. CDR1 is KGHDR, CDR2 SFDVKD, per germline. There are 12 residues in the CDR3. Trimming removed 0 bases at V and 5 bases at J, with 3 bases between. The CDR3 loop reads CATSDLEETQYL. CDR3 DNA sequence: TGTGCCACCAGTGATTTGGAGGAGACCCAGTACTTA.

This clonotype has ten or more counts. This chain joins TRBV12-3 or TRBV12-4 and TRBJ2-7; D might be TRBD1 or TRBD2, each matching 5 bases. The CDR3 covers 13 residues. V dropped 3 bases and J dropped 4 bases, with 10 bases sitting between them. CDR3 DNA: TGTGCCAGCAGTTTGAGAGGGGTGTACGAGCAGTACTTC. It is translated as CASSLRGVYEQYF.

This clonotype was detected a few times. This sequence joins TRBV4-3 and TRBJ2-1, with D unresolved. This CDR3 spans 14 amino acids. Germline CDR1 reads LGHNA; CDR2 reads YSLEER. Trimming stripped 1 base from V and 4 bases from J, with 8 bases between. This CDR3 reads CASSQGQIYNEQFF. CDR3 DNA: TGCGCCAGCAGCCAAGGGCAGATATACAATGAGCAGTTCTTC.